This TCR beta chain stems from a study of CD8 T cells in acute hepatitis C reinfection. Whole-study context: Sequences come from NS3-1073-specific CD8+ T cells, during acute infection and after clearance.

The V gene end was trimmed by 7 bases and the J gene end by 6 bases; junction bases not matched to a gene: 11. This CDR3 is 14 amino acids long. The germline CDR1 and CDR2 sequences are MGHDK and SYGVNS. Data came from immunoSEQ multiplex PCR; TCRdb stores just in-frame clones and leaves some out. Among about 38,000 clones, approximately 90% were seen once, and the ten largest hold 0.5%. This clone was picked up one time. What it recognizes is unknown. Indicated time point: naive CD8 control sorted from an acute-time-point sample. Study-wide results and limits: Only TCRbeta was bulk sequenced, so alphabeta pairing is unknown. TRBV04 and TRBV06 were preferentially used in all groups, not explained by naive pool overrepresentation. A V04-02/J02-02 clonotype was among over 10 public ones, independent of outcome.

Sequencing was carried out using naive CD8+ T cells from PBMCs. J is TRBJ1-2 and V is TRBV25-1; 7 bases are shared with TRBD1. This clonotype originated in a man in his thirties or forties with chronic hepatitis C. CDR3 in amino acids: CASIDEGQKDGYTF. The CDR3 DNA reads TGTGCCAGCATCGATGAGGGACAGAAAGATGGCTACACCTTC.